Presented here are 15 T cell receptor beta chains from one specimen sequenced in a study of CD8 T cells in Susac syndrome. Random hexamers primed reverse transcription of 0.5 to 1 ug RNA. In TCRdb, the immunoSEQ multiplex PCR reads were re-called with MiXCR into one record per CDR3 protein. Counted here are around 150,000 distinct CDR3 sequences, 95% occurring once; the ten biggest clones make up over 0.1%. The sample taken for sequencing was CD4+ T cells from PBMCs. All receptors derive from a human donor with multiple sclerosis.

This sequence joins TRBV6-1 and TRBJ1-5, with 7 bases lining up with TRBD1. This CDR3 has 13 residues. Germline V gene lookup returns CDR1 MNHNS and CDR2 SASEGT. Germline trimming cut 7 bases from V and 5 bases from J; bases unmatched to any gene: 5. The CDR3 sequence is CASTETGHQPQHF. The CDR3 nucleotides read TGTGCCAGCACGGAGACAGGGCATCAGCCCCAGCATTTT.

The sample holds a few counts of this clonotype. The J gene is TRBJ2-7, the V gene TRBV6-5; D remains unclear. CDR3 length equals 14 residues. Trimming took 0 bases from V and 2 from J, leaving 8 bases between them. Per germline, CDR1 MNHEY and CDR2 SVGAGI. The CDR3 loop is CASSYSGGPYEQYF. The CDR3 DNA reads TGTGCCAGCAGTTACTCGGGCGGACCCTACGAGCAGTACTTC.

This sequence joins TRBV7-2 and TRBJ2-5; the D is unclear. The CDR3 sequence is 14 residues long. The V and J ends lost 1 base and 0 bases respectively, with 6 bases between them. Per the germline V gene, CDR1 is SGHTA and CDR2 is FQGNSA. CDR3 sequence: CASSLEAYQETQYF. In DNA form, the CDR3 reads TGTGCCAGCAGCTTAGAAGCGTACCAAGAGACCCAGTACTTC.

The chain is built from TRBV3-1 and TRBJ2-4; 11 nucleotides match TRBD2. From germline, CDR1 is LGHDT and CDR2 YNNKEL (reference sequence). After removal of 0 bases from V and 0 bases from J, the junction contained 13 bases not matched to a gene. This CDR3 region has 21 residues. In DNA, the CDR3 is TGTGCCAGCAGCCAAGATAGCGGGAGGGCCTCCGCTCGCAGAGCCAAAAACATTCAGTACTTC. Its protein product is CASSQDSGRASARRAKNIQYF.

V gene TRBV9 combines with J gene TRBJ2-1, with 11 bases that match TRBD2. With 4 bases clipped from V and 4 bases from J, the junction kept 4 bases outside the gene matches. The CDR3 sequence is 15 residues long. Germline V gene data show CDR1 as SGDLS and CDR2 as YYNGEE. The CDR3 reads CASSRLAGLYNEQFF. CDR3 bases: TGTGCCAGCAGCCGACTAGCGGGGTTATACAATGAGCAGTTCTTC.

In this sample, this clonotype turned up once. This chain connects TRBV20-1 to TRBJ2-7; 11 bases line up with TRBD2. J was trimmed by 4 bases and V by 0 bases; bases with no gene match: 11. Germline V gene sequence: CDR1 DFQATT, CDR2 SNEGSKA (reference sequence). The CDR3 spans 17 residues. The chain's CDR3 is CSARDLPPGLAAYEQYF. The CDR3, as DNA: TGCAGTGCTAGAGATCTACCTCCGGGACTAGCGGCGTACGAGCAGTACTTC.

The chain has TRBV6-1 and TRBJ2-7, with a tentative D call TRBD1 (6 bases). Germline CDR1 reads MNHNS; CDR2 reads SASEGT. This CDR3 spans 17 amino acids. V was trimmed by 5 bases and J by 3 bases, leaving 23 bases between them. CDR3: CASSRSSSPRDNYEQYF. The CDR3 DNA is TGTGCCAGCAGTCGAAGTTCGTCTCCCCGGGACAACTACGAGCAGTACTTC.

The CDR3 loop reads CASVQRRAVYGYTF. For the CDR3, the DNA is TGTGCCAGCGTGCAGAGGAGGGCGGTTTATGGCTACACCTTC. The rearrangement joins TRBV28 to TRBJ1-2; D is undetermined. The CDR3 is made up of 14 amino acids. Trimming shortened V by 8 bases and J by 5 bases, and 18 bases separated the two germline ends. Germline CDR1 MDHEN, CDR2 SYDVKM.

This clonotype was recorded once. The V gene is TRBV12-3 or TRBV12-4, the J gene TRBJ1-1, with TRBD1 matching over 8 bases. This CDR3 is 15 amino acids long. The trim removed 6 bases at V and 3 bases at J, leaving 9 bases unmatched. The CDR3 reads CASSSPRTGHTEAFF. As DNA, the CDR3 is TGTGCCAGCAGCAGCCCCCGGACAGGGCACACTGAAGCTTTCTTT.

The CDR3 sequence: CASSLSTGVNSPLHF. The CDR3 bases are TGTGCCAGCAGCTTAAGCACGGGCGTTAATTCACCCCTCCACTTT. The V gene is TRBV7-9, the J gene TRBJ1-6; no clear D gene. CDR1 and CDR2 (germline): SEHNR, FQNEAQ (reference sequence). The CDR3 is 15 residues long. Trimming removed 2 bases from V and 6 bases from J, with 11 bases in between.

The CDR3 coding sequence is TGCGCCAGCAGCTTATTGGGGGGCACTGAAGCTTTCTTT. It translates to CASSLLGGTEAFF. This chain joins TRBV5-1 and TRBJ1-1; possibly TRBD1 for D (5 bases). Germline assignment: CDR1 SGHRS and CDR2 YFSETQ. The CDR3 spans 13 residues. The ends were cut back, 2 bases at V and 4 bases at J, with 9 bases in the middle.

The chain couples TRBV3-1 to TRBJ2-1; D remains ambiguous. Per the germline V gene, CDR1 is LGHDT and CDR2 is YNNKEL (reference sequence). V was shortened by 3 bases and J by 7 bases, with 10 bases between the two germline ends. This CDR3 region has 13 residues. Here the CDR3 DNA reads TGTGCCAGCAGCCAGGGCAGTGGAAATGAGCAGTTCTTC. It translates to CASSQGSGNEQFF.

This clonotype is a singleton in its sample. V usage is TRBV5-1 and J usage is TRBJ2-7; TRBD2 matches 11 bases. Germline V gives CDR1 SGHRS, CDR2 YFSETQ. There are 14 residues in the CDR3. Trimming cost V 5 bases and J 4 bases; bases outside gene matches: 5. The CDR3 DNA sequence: TGCGCCAGCAGTAGCGGGAGGGCAAGGTACGAGCAGTACTTC. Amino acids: CASSSGRARYEQYF.

Written as DNA, the CDR3 is TGCGCCAGCAGCTCTCCCGGGACTAGCGGCCACCAGCAGTACTTC. The encoded protein is CASSSPGTSGHQQYF. The chain has TRBV5-1 and TRBJ2-7; 11 bases match TRBD2. Germline V gene sequence: CDR1 SGHRS, CDR2 YFSETQ. The J segment lost 8 bases and the V segment lost 3 bases, leaving 10 bases of the junction unmatched. The CDR3 has 15 amino acids.

The CDR3 sequence: CASSILKSGRSSYNEQFF. Here the CDR3 DNA reads TGTGCCAGTAGTATCCTTAAAAGCGGGAGGAGCTCCTACAATGAGCAGTTCTTC. The V call is TRBV19, the J call TRBJ2-1; 9 nucleotides agree with TRBD2. The germline CDR1 and CDR2 sequences are LNHDA and SQIVND (reference sequence). The CDR3 spans 18 residues. V lost 3 bases and J lost 0; bases outside the gene matches: 9.